A single sample is the source of the 14 T cell receptor beta chains below, sequenced in a study of blood T cell repertoires in COVID-19 (dated by TCRdb to between 2020 and 2021). Libraries were built with the immunoSEQ multiplex PCR assay. What TCRdb holds here is the immuneACCESS table cut down to in-frame rearrangements. Part of the clones is not present; checked against another copy, under half of the missing clones reflect an unresolved V gene, and the others are unexplained. The sample profile shows 130,000 or so clones; around 80% of them were found once. More than 10% of the sample is taken by the ten largest. What was sequenced was peripheral blood. The receptor source for this set is a human donor in a cohort sampled during active COVID-19.

The chain uses TRBV18 and TRBJ2-7; TRBD1 matches 7 bases. CDR1 is KGHSH and CDR2 is LQKENI in the germline V gene. V shed 2 bases, J shed 7 bases, and the junction held 8 bases outside the gene matches. This CDR3 has 14 amino acids. The CDR3 nucleotides read TGTGCCAGCTCACCAGGGACAGCCTACGTGGAGCAGTACTTC. Protein product: CASSPGTAYVEQYF.

The J gene is TRBJ2-2, the V gene TRBV5-1; the D gene is possibly TRBD2 (6 bases). CDR1 is SGHRS, CDR2 YFSETQ, per germline. The CDR3 sequence is 14 residues long. Trimming cost V 4 bases and J 2 bases, with 9 bases left between them. This CDR3 is CASSGGSNTGELFF. CDR3 DNA sequence: TGCGCCAGCAGCGGAGGGTCTAACACCGGGGAGCTGTTTTTT.

The chain couples TRBV3-1 (or the pseudogene TRBV3-2) to TRBJ1-2; D might be TRBD1 (5 bases). The CDR3 is 12 amino acids. V lost 2 bases, J lost 6 bases, and 7 bases lay in between. Germline values: CDR1 LGHDT, CDR2 YNNKEL (reference sequence). The CDR3 loop reads CASSQQGHGYTF. The CDR3 coding sequence is TGTGCCAGCAGCCAACAGGGTCATGGCTACACCTTC.

This clone turned up a few times. The CDR3 nucleotides are TGTGCCAGCAGTCGAGAGCGGGCCGGGGAGCTGTTTTTT. As protein: CASSRERAGELFF. V usage is TRBV2 and J usage is TRBJ2-2; possible D gene TRBD2, 6 bases. V was shortened by 5 bases and J by 6 bases, with 10 bases between the two germline ends. The CDR3 has 13 residues. CDR1 and CDR2 from the germline V gene are SNHLY and FYNNEI.

This clone was counted a single time. The V call is TRBV24-1, the J call TRBJ1-5; weak D call: TRBD1 (6 bases). Germline V gives CDR1 KGHDR, CDR2 SFDVKD. The V end was cut by 6 bases, the J end by 4 bases, with 21 bases between. CDR3 size: 17 residues. As DNA, the CDR3 is TGTGCCACCAGTTATGGGGGCCCGGAACTTGGGAATCAGCCCCAGCATTTT. This codes for CATSYGGPELGNQPQHF.

This clone was observed once. The chain combines TRBV5-4 with TRBJ1-1; TRBD1 is a possible D gene (6 bases). With 4 bases removed from V and 4 bases from J, the gap between germline ends came to 20 bases. Germline V gives CDR1 SGHNT, CDR2 YYREEE (reference sequence). The CDR3 consists of 16 residues. The CDR3 DNA follows: TGTGCCAGCAGCCTAGGAATGGGGGCACGCGGCACTGAAGCTTTCTTT. Translating gives CASSLGMGARGTEAFF.

The chain is built from TRBV18 and TRBJ2-7; no clear D. Germline lookup yields CDR1 KGHSH and CDR2 LQKENI. The CDR3 covers 15 residues. Trimming cost V 3 bases and J 4 bases, with 16 bases left between them. CDR3 loop: CASSPSEQPFYEQYF. CDR3 coding DNA: TGTGCCAGCTCACCCTCCGAACAGCCATTTTACGAGCAGTACTTC.

V gene TRBV5-1 combines with J gene TRBJ1-1; no clear D. This CDR3 comprises 15 residues. CDR1 SGHRS and CDR2 YFSETQ come from the germline V gene. The germline V and J ends were trimmed by 0 bases and 2 bases, with 11 bases remaining between them. The DNA of the CDR3 is TGCGCCAGCAGCTTGGGCGCGGTCGGAAACACTGAAGCTTTCTTT. It yields the protein CASSLGAVGNTEAFF. Full variable domain (outside the CDR3, taken from reference TRBV5-1 and TRBJ1-1): KAGVTQTPRYLIKTRGQQVTLSCSPISGHRSVSWYQQTPGQGLQFLFEYFSETQRNKGNFPGRFSGRQFSNSRSEMNVSTLELGDSALYLCASSLGAVGNTEAFFGQGTRLTVV.

The V call is TRBV11-3, the J call TRBJ2-5; 11 bases match TRBD2. The germline gives CDR1 SGHNT, CDR2 YENEEA. The V gene end was trimmed by 4 bases and the J gene end by 2 bases; junction bases not matched to a gene: 3. The CDR3 has 15 residues. This CDR3 is CASSSGLAVQETQYF. CDR3 coding DNA: TGTGCCAGCAGCTCGGGACTAGCGGTTCAAGAGACCCAGTACTTC.

This rearrangement joins TRBV5-1 to TRBJ1-4; the match to TRBD1 covers 7 bases. CDR1 SGHRS and CDR2 YFSETQ come from the germline V gene. V shed 4 bases and J 1 base; nucleotides not matched to a gene: 4. The CDR3 contains 15 residues. In nucleotides, the CDR3 is TGCGCCAGCAGCGGATACAGGGGAACTAATGAAAAACTGTTTTTT. Amino acids: CASSGYRGTNEKLFF.

The chain recombines TRBV20-1 with TRBJ1-1; 7 bases agree with TRBD1. The CDR3 has 11 amino acids. The junction had 1 base not matched to a gene; V was cut back by 5 bases and J by 4 bases. Germline assignment: CDR1 DFQATT and CDR2 SNEGSKA (reference sequence). The chain's CDR3 is CSARTGTEAFF. The CDR3 nucleotides are TGCAGTGCTCGGACAGGCACTGAAGCTTTCTTT.

This chain links TRBV11-2 with TRBJ2-7; no reliable D call. Germline loops: CDR1 SGHAT, CDR2 FQNNGV. The ends were cut back, 1 base at V and 6 bases at J, with 10 bases in the middle. This CDR3 comprises 13 residues. CDR3 loop: CASSLGRGPEQYF. Written as DNA, the CDR3 is TGTGCCAGCAGCTTAGGACGTGGGCCCGAGCAGTACTTC.

The chain combines TRBV6-6 with TRBJ1-4; D is undetermined. The CDR3 contains 14 residues. The germline V and J ends were trimmed by 9 bases and 0 bases, with 11 bases remaining between them. Germline V gene data show CDR1 as MNHNY and CDR2 as SVGAGI (reference sequence). DNA for the CDR3: TGTGCCAGTGCAACACCCGCAACTAATGAAAAACTGTTTTTT. Amino acid sequence: CASATPATNEKLFF.

The CDR3 DNA is TGCGCCAGCATCAGGGAGGTCGGGGAGCTGTTTTTT. This gives the protein CASIREVGELFF. The rearrangement joins TRBV10-2 to TRBJ2-2, with a weak D call TRBD2 (6 bases). In germline, CDR1 is WSHSY, CDR2 SAAADI. V was pared by 7 bases and J by 7 bases, with 10 bases between. The CDR3 spans 12 residues.